A single sample gave rise to the 16 T cell receptor beta chains below, sequenced in a study of T cell responses to AZD1222 COVID-19 vaccine. Produced via immunoSEQ multiplex PCR; TCRdb's table is partial and in-frame only. The sample carries tens of thousands of clones, about 85% recorded once. The sequenced sample was peripheral blood, obtained on day 0 of AZD1222 vaccination. Receptor source: an adult in good health.

This clone was detected only once. The chain is built from TRBV5-6 and TRBJ2-7; D is uncertain. CDR3 size: 13 residues. The germline V and J ends were trimmed by 5 bases and 0 bases, with 9 bases remaining between them. Germline V gene lookup returns CDR1 SGHDT and CDR2 YYEEEE. The CDR3 protein is CASRPGSSYEQYF. CDR3 sequence (DNA): TGTGCCAGCAGGCCGGGTTCCTCCTACGAGCAGTACTTC. Filled out from reference TRBV5-6 and TRBJ2-7, the complete variable domain reads DAGVTQSPTHLIKTRGQQVTLRCSPKSGHDTVSWYQQALGQGPQFIFQYYEEEERQRGNFPDRFSGHQFPNYSSELNVNALLLGDSALYLCASRPGSSYEQYFGPGTRLTVT.

The CDR3 sequence: CASSLGQNYEQYF. CDR3 DNA sequence: TGTGCCAGCAGCTTAGGTCAGAACTACGAGCAGTACTTC. The gene calls are TRBV7-3 and TRBJ2-7; D is ambiguous. V was clipped by 2 bases and J by 3 bases, with 8 bases between them. Germline CDR1 is SGHTA and CDR2 is FQGTGA. CDR3 length: 13 amino acids.

This chain joins TRBV28 and TRBJ1-2; D not resolved. The CDR3 runs 13 residues. Looked up from germline, CDR1 is MDHEN and CDR2 is SYDVKM. Trimming removed 3 bases from V and 5 bases from J, with 10 bases in between. CDR3 in DNA: TGTGCCAGCAGTTTTAGAACGGCTTATGGCTACACCTTC. Translated, it gives CASSFRTAYGYTF.

This sequence joins TRBV5-1 and TRBJ1-3, with D perhaps TRBD1 (5 bases). Germline CDR1 SGHRS, CDR2 YFSETQ. The CDR3 spans 15 residues. Trimming left V 0 bases short and J 4 bases short, with 11 bases between. The CDR3 sequence: CASSLAAGHGNTIYF. CDR3 in DNA: TGCGCCAGCAGCTTGGCGGCAGGGCACGGAAACACCATATATTTT.

The rearrangement joins TRBV19 to TRBJ1-6, with 7 bases fitting TRBD1. V was clipped by 10 bases and J by 6 bases; unmatched bases: 12. CDR1 and CDR2 from the germline V gene are LNHDA and SQIVND (reference sequence). This CDR3 spans 15 amino acids. For the CDR3, the DNA is TGTGCCACCAGGGACAGTCGGTGGTCTAATTCACCCCTCCACTTT. Its protein product is CATRDSRWSNSPLHF.

The chain employs TRBV2 and TRBJ1-3; D not resolved. The CDR3 length is 14 residues. Germline V CDR1 and CDR2: SNHLY, FYNNEI. The V and J ends lost 10 bases and 0 bases respectively, with 13 bases between them. The CDR3 nucleotides are TGTGCCATCCTACAGTGGAGCTCTGGAAACACCATATATTTT. It translates to CAILQWSSGNTIYF.

The chain recombines TRBV3-1 (or the pseudogene TRBV3-2) with TRBJ1-6; D unclear. V was clipped by 1 base and J by 5 bases, with 9 bases between them. CDR3 length equals 15 residues. Germline CDR1 reads LGHDT; CDR2 reads YNNKEL (reference sequence). CDR3 protein: CASSQVLQDNSPLHF. The CDR3 coding sequence is TGTGCCAGCAGCCAAGTTTTGCAGGATAATTCACCCCTCCACTTT.

The chain employs TRBV18 and TRBJ1-5, with D possibly being TRBD1 (6 bases). The CDR3 contains 14 residues. V was cut by 6 bases and J by 3 bases, with 12 bases left in between. Germline CDR1 is KGHSH and CDR2 is LQKENI. The CDR3 sequence is CASSATGNNQPQHF. CDR3 in DNA: TGTGCCAGCTCTGCAACAGGGAACAATCAGCCCCAGCATTTT.

This chain joins TRBV29-1 and TRBJ1-2; D unresolved. CDR1 SQVTM and CDR2 ANQGSEA come from the germline V gene. The CDR3 spans 12 residues. Trimming removed 1 base from V and 4 bases from J, with 7 bases in between. The CDR3 DNA sequence: TGCAGCGTTGAAGCGCGGGGCTATGGCTACACCTTC. Its protein is CSVEARGYGYTF.

V gene TRBV18 combines with J gene TRBJ2-7, with no clear D. The CDR3 is made up of 14 amino acids. V lost 2 bases to trimming and J lost 2 bases, with 10 bases between them. CDR1 is KGHSH, CDR2 LQKENI, per germline. In nucleotides, the CDR3 is TGTGCCAGCTCACCATCGGAAGGAACCTACGAGCAGTACTTC. Translated: CASSPSEGTYEQYF.

This chain connects TRBV2 to TRBJ2-1; 8 bases match TRBD1. The CDR3 sequence is 14 residues long. V lost 4 bases, J lost 7 bases, and 6 bases stayed unmatched. CDR1 SNHLY and CDR2 FYNNEI come from the germline V gene. CDR3 sequence (DNA): TGTGCCAGCAGTGGACCAGGGGGCAGGAATGAGCAGTTCTTC. Amino acid sequence: CASSGPGGRNEQFF. Combining the CDR3 with reference TRBV2 and TRBJ2-1 gives the whole variable domain EPEVTQTPSHQVTQMGQEVILRCVPISNHLYFYWYRQILGQKVEFLVSFYNNEISEKSEIFDDQFSVERPDGSNFTLKIRSTKLEDSAMYFCASSGPGGRNEQFFGPGTRLTVL.

This clone has just one count. In DNA form, the CDR3 reads TGTGCCAGCTCACTAGCCGGGACAGGGGGCTCTGGCTACACCTTC. It specifies CASSLAGTGGSGYTF. The J gene is TRBJ1-2, the V gene TRBV18; 12 positions match TRBD1. J lost 7 bases, V lost 4 bases, and 7 bases had no gene match. This CDR3 is built from 15 residues. From germline, CDR1 is KGHSH and CDR2 LQKENI.

The chain couples TRBV21-1 to TRBJ1-1; the listed D gene, TRBD1, was not tested against the DNA. TRBV21-1 is deemed a pseudogene. This CDR3 is 16 amino acids long. The CDR3 sequence: CASSKSYTTGATEAFF. The CDR3 DNA reads TGTGCCAGCAGCAAAAGTTACACTACAGGGGCCACTGAAGCTTTCTTT.

The rearrangement uses TRBV7-8 and TRBJ2-3, with 15 bases matching TRBD2. After removal of 5 bases from V and 6 bases from J, the junction contained 0 bases not matched to a gene. Germline lookup yields CDR1 SGHVS and CDR2 FQNEAQ. The CDR3 covers 14 residues. CDR3 coding DNA: TGTGCCAGCAGCGGACTAGCGGGGGGGGATACGCAGTATTTT. This sequence encodes CASSGLAGGDTQYF.

The chain has TRBV3-1 (or the pseudogene TRBV3-2) and TRBJ2-7, with TRBD1 as a possible D gene (6 bases). The CDR3 consists of 18 residues. Germline V CDR1 and CDR2: LGHDT, YNNKEL (reference sequence). Trimming cost V 1 base and J 0 bases, with 19 bases left between them. The CDR3 region is CASSQGLVRGLSSYEQYF. Written as DNA, the CDR3 is TGTGCCAGCAGCCAAGGTCTCGTTAGGGGGTTGAGCTCCTACGAGCAGTACTTC.

The chain recombines TRBV6-5 with TRBJ1-1; D remains ambiguous. CDR3 size: 14 residues. Germline V gives CDR1 MNHEY, CDR2 SVGAGI. V gave up 6 bases and J gave up 0 bases, with 11 bases separating them. CDR3 residues: CASRVQYMNTEAFF. The DNA for the CDR3 is TGTGCCAGCAGAGTACAGTACATGAACACTGAAGCTTTCTTT.